Each of the 25 T cell receptor beta chains below was sequenced from the same sample in a study of follicular helper T cells after annual influenza vaccination. The table came from immunoSEQ multiplex PCR; TCRdb's copy has only in-frame clones and leaves some out. The sample gives 3,500 to 5,000 clones, around 82% of which show up once; around 0.86% is in the top ten. As to time point: 2015-2016 season, 7 days after influenza vaccination. This specimen was CXCR5+ CD38- circulating T follicular helper cells from blood, taken 7 days after influenza vaccination. Sample subset: circulating Tfh, non-naive CD4+CXCR5+PD-1+ (ICOS+CD38+ or ICOS-CD38-). The receptors stem from an adult who received the influenza vaccine.

This chain uses TRBV28 with TRBJ1-2, with 8 bases aligning to TRBD1. This CDR3 is 13 amino acids long. V lost 5 bases to trimming and J lost 8 bases; unmatched junction nucleotides: 7. Germline V lookup: CDR1 MDHEN, CDR2 SYDVKM. The CDR3 DNA sequence: TGTGCCAGCAGTCCGGACAGGGATCGCGGCTACACCTTC. Protein product: CASSPDRDRGYTF.

The chain has TRBV28 and TRBJ2-7; a weak D match, TRBD1 (6 bases). Per germline, CDR1 MDHEN and CDR2 SYDVKM. This CDR3 has 13 residues. Trimming left V 2 bases short and J 7 bases short, with 12 bases between. This CDR3 is CASSLVLRGEQYF. CDR3 coding DNA: TGTGCCAGCAGTTTAGTGCTGAGGGGGGAGCAGTACTTC.

J is TRBJ2-5 and V is TRBV9; no reliable D call. The CDR3 spans 11 residues. From germline, CDR1 is SGDLS and CDR2 YYNGEE. V was clipped by 3 bases and J by 1 base, with 1 base between them. The CDR3 here is CASSAQETQYF. The CDR3 coding sequence is TGTGCCAGCAGCGCCCAAGAGACCCAGTACTTC.

The chain is built from TRBV5-6 and TRBJ1-2, with 10 nucleotides matching TRBD1. The length of the CDR3 is 14 residues. V shed 5 bases and J 6 bases; nucleotides not matched to a gene: 7. Germline V gene data show CDR1 as SGHDT and CDR2 as YYEEEE. The CDR3 loop reads CASRTGTGVHGYTF. CDR3 coding DNA: TGTGCCAGCAGGACCGGGACAGGGGTACATGGCTACACCTTC.

This chain uses TRBV27 with TRBJ2-7, with TRBD2 matching 7 bases. Germline CDR1 reads MNHEY; CDR2 reads SMNVEV (reference sequence). The ends lost 8 bases at V and 2 bases at J; junction bases unmatched: 15. The CDR3 runs to 16 residues. CDR3 amino acids: CASDLYPGREPYEQYF. The CDR3, as DNA: TGTGCCAGCGATCTATACCCCGGGCGGGAGCCCTACGAGCAGTACTTC.

V and J are TRBV4-2 and TRBJ2-3, with TRBD2 identical over 14 bases. The CDR3 is 20 residues long. V shed 0 bases and J 0 bases; nucleotides not matched to a gene: 8. Looked up from germline, CDR1 is LGHNA and CDR2 is YNFKEQ. CDR3 in DNA: TGTGCCAGCAGCCAAGAGACCGGGACTAGCGGGGGCCCAAGCACAGATACGCAGTATTTT. This sequence encodes CASSQETGTSGGPSTDTQYF.

The chain recombines TRBV4-1 with TRBJ1-1, with D perhaps TRBD1 (6 bases). Germline CDR1 and CDR2: MGHRA and YSYEKL. V lost 4 bases to trimming and J lost 1 base, with 10 bases between them. This CDR3 spans 14 amino acids. CDR3 sequence reads: CASSLWGQNTEAFF. The DNA for the CDR3 is TGCGCCAGCAGCCTTTGGGGACAGAACACTGAAGCTTTCTTT.

V and J are TRBV18 and TRBJ1-1; 8 bases fit TRBD1. The ends lost 3 bases at V and 1 base at J; junction bases unmatched: 4. CDR3 length: 15 residues. The germline V gene has CDR1 KGHSH and CDR2 LQKENI. The CDR3 sequence: CASSPAGTGNTEAFF. The CDR3, as DNA: TGTGCCAGCTCACCGGCCGGGACAGGGAACACTGAAGCTTTCTTT.

This chain uses TRBV11-2 with TRBJ1-3; no definite D call. CDR1 and CDR2 from the germline V gene are SGHAT and FQNNGV. CDR3 length equals 11 residues. V was shortened by 5 bases and J by 8 bases, with 7 bases between the two germline ends. CDR3 sequence: CASSLQHTIYF. The CDR3 bases are TGTGCCAGCAGCCTTCAACACACCATATATTTT.

This rearrangement joins TRBV27 to TRBJ2-1, with TRBD2 matching over 9 bases. The CDR3 covers 16 residues. V was clipped by 5 bases and J by 4 bases; unmatched bases: 9. Germline CDR1 reads MNHEY; CDR2 reads SMNVEV (reference sequence). The CDR3 protein is CASSDLGLAPYNEQFF. CDR3 DNA: TGTGCCAGCAGTGACCTCGGACTAGCGCCTTACAATGAGCAGTTCTTC.

The V call is TRBV19, the J call TRBJ2-6; D gene uncertain. CDR3 length equals 15 residues. Germline loops: CDR1 LNHDA, CDR2 SQIVND (reference sequence). The V gene lost 4 bases and the J gene lost 0 bases, with 7 bases spanning the gap. This chain's CDR3 is CASSKGVSGANVLTF. CDR3 DNA: TGTGCCAGTAGTAAAGGAGTCTCTGGGGCCAACGTCCTGACTTTC.

This rearrangement joins TRBV7-9 to TRBJ2-3; D possibly corresponds to TRBD2 (6 bases). Per germline, CDR1 SEHNR and CDR2 FQNEAQ (reference sequence). This CDR3 spans 12 amino acids. The V and J ends lost 2 bases and 11 bases respectively, with 11 bases between them. Written as DNA, the CDR3 is TGTGCCAGCAGCTTAACTAGCCCGGGGCAGTATTTT. Amino acids: CASSLTSPGQYF.

The chain couples TRBV4-1 to TRBJ1-1; 7 bases are shared with TRBD1. There are 15 residues in the CDR3. Germline V gene sequence: CDR1 MGHRA, CDR2 YSYEKL. V lost 1 base to trimming and J lost 7 bases; unmatched junction nucleotides: 9. The CDR3 DNA reads TGCGCCAGCAGCCAAGGAATAGACAGGGCCCGTGAAGCTTTCTTT. Translated, it gives CASSQGIDRAREAFF.

The sample holds one count of this clone. The rearrangement links TRBV30 to TRBJ2-5; D remains unclear. The CDR3 totals 10 residues. From germline, CDR1 is GTSNPN and CDR2 SVGIG (reference sequence). The germline V and J ends were trimmed by 5 bases and 3 bases, with 4 bases remaining between them. The CDR3 spells CAWGEETQYF. The CDR3 region has the DNA TGTGCCTGGGGGGAAGAGACCCAGTACTTC.

The rearrangement joins TRBV28 to TRBJ1-2, with a tentative D call TRBD1 (6 bases). The ends were cut back, 7 bases at V and 2 bases at J, with 11 bases in the middle. In germline, CDR1 is MDHEN, CDR2 SYDVKM. There are 13 residues in the CDR3. The CDR3 DNA reads as TGTGCCAGCACCGTCACAGGGAACTATGGCTACACCTTC. It yields the protein CASTVTGNYGYTF.

The chain links TRBV15 to TRBJ2-5; the D is unclear. V was pared by 2 bases and J by 5 bases, with 21 bases between. This CDR3 contains 17 residues. Germline CDR1 and CDR2: LNHNV and YYDKDF (reference sequence). The CDR3 region has the DNA TGTGCCACCAGCAGAAAGGTGGCTAGTAGAGGTCTTGAGACCCAGTACTTC. This translates into CATSRKVASRGLETQYF.

V gene TRBV15 combines with J gene TRBJ1-1, with D possibly TRBD1 on 6 matching bases. The germline gives CDR1 LNHNV, CDR2 YYDKDF (reference sequence). Trimming took 2 bases from V and 5 from J, leaving 15 bases between them. The CDR3 runs 15 residues. This CDR3 reads CATSRTDSGVTEAFF. The CDR3, as DNA: TGTGCCACCAGCAGAACGGACAGCGGGGTAACTGAAGCTTTCTTT.

A single count supports this clone. The rearrangement joins TRBV29-1 to TRBJ1-3, with a possible D match to TRBD1 (5 bases). This CDR3 has 13 residues. V shed 7 bases and J shed 0 bases, with 10 bases lying between them. Germline V CDR1 and CDR2: SQVTM, ANQGSEA. CDR3 sequence reads: CSARQISGNTIYF. CDR3 DNA: TGCAGCGCTCGACAGATCTCTGGAAACACCATATATTTT.

The chain combines TRBV5-5 with TRBJ1-2, with TRBD1 matching over 8 bases. V lost 4 bases and J lost 2; bases outside the gene matches: 16. This CDR3 is built from 18 residues. The germline gives CDR1 SGHKS, CDR2 YYEKEE (reference sequence). CDR3 DNA sequence: TGTGCCAGCAGCCAGGGGGAATCTCGGACAGGGCGAAACTATGGCTACACCTTC. This gives the protein CASSQGESRTGRNYGYTF. The whole variable domain, remainder taken from reference TRBV5-5 and TRBJ1-2, is DAGVTQSPTHLIKTRGQQVTLRCSPISGHKSVSWYQQVLGQGPQFIFQYYEKEERGRGNFPDRFSARQFPNYSSELNVNALLLGDSALYLCASSQGESRTGRNYGYTFGSGTRLTVV.

As DNA, the CDR3 is TGTGCCAGCTTGTCAGGAATGATGAACACTGAAGCTTTCTTT. This translates into CASLSGMMNTEAFF. The chain employs TRBV18 and TRBJ1-1; D is ambiguous. Trimming took off 7 bases at V and 0 bases at J, with 12 bases between the two ends. Germline V gives CDR1 KGHSH, CDR2 LQKENI. The CDR3 extends over 14 amino acids.

This chain links TRBV18 with TRBJ1-6; 10 positions match TRBD1. CDR1 is KGHSH and CDR2 is LQKENI in the germline V gene. This CDR3 region has 19 residues. J was trimmed by 1 base and V by 2 bases; bases with no gene match: 8. CDR3 in DNA: TGTGCCAGCTCACCAACCGGGGGACAGGGGTTATCCTATAATTCACCCCTCCACTTT. Residues: CASSPTGGQGLSYNSPLHF.

V and J are TRBV29-1 and TRBJ2-7; D could derive from TRBD1 or TRBD2 (5 bases each). The CDR3 length is 15 residues. Germline V lookup: CDR1 SQVTM, CDR2 ANQGSEA. V was trimmed by 6 bases and J by 2 bases, leaving 20 bases between them. The CDR3 DNA sequence: TGCAGCGTGGCCCCGACGGGCACGGGGCCCTACGAGCAGTACTTC. Protein sequence: CSVAPTGTGPYEQYF.

The J gene is TRBJ2-1, the V gene TRBV7-2; 10 nucleotides agree with TRBD2. The CDR3 is made up of 16 amino acids. Trimming at V came to 0 bases and at J to 7 bases, leaving 6 bases not matched to a gene. Per germline, CDR1 SGHTA and CDR2 FQGNSA. The CDR3 nucleotides are TGTGCCAGCAGCTTAGCGTTTGCGACTAGCGGGAATGAGCAGTTCTTC. This encodes CASSLAFATSGNEQFF. The whole variable domain, filled in from reference TRBV7-2 and TRBJ2-1, reads GAGVSQSPSNKVTEKGKDVELRCDPISGHTALYWYRQSLGQGLEFLIYFQGNSAPDKSGLPSDRFSAERTGGSVSTLTIQRTQQEDSAVYLCASSLAFATSGNEQFFGPGTRLTVL.

V is TRBV7-6 and J is TRBJ1-5, with 8 bases identical to TRBD1. J gave up 7 bases and V 2 bases, and 7 bases lay outside the gene matches. The CDR3 extends over 15 amino acids. Germline assignment: CDR1 SGHVS and CDR2 FNYEAQ. The CDR3 DNA reads TGTGCCAGCAGCTTATACCAGGGGGCGAAGCAGCCCCAGCATTTT. Translating it yields CASSLYQGAKQPQHF.

The chain is built from TRBV6-1 and TRBJ1-2, with D perhaps TRBD1 (6 bases). Trimming removed 2 bases from V and 8 bases from J, with 15 bases in between. Germline values: CDR1 MNHNS, CDR2 SASEGT. This CDR3 comprises 14 residues. CDR3 sequence: CASSEFGGQGGYTF. The CDR3 DNA reads TGTGCCAGCAGTGAATTTGGGGGGCAAGGAGGCTACACCTTC.